This record concerns one T cell receptor (beta chain) sequence. Its specificity is not known. The germline gene is not matched at one end of the junction; a read error may be the cause. CDR1 and CDR2 (germline): SGHAT, FQNNGV. The CDR3 is 16 residues long. Starting material of 500 to 600 ng total RNA yielded TCR beta cDNA via a constant-region primer. Three rounds of nested multiplex PCR with slightly modified ARM-PCR produced TCR beta libraries. It was with TRBV1-TRBV30 forward primers and a C-beta reverse primer that the first two PCR rounds were run, at around 10 cycles each. One entry per CDR3 protein results from TCRdb running MiXCR on the multiplex PCR reads. Of tens of thousands of distinct CDR3 sequences listed, 70% to 75% are singletons. The record originates from a study of tumor-infiltrating lymphocytes in primary liver carcinoma. For the study at large: Maximum tumor diameters ranged from about 4 to 10 cm, stage T1-T3 N0M0.

Regarding the study as a whole: Among top clones, only about 7.5-24% appeared in all five tumor regions. Tumor top-250-clone fractions significantly exceeded those of blood (p = 0.039).

Co-extraction of RNA and DNA was performed on about 20-33 mg of unsorted bulk tissue. At sampling, these chronic HBV carriers had received no treatment. The receptor's source is a man aged 40-55 years with primary liver carcinoma and hepatitis B virus infection. The sequenced material came from liver tumor tissue from sampling region 2. This sample's subset: tumor region T2, inferior pole. V is TRBV11-2 and J is TRBJ2-3; the D is unclear. The CDR3 protein is CASSPPTNGSTETQYF. As DNA, the CDR3 is TGTGCCAGCAGCCCCCCGACGAACGGCAGCACAGAAACGCAGTATTTT. Combining the CDR3 with reference TRBV11-2 and TRBJ2-3 gives the whole variable domain EAGVAQSPRYKIIEKRQSVAFWCNPISGHATLYWYQQILGQGPKLLIQFQNNGVVDDSQLPKDRFSAERLKGVDSTLKIQPAKLEDSAVYLCASSPPTNGSTETQYFGPGTRLTVL.